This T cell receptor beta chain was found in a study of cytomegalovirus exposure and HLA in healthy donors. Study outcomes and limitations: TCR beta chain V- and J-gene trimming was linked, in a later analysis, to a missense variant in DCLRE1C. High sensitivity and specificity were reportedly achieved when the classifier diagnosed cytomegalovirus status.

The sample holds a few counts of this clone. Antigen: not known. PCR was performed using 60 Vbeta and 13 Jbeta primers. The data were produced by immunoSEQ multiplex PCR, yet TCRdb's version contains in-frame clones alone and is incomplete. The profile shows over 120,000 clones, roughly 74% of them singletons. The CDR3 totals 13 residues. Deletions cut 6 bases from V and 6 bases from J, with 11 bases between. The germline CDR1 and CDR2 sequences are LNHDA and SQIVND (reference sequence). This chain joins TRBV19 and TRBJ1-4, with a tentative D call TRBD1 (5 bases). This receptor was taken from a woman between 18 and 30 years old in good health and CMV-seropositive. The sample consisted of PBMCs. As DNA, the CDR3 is TGTGCCAGTAGGCACGGGGGGGATGAAAAACTGTTTTTT. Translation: CASRHGGDEKLFF.